This T cell receptor (beta chain) was captured by sequencing in a study of blood T cells in healthy people across ages (dated by TCRdb to the mid-2010s). Describing the broader study: In model experiments, roughly one uniquely barcoded TCR beta cDNA molecule per two T cells was captured by template switching. Using deep sequencing normalized with unique cDNA molecular identifiers, the study measured how TCR beta repertoire diversity changes with age. The donors were divided into four age groups: young (average around 15 years), middle-aged (about 39), aged (approximately 62) and long-lived (about 79). To avoid experimental bias, donors of different ages were randomly spread across the sequencing lanes. Using the same blood draw, the study looked at two additional independent replicas of 1 million unique cDNA reads for two donors, one aged 18 to 29 and the other aged 80 or older.

Overall results and qualifications from the work: The CMV infection status of donors was not known, potentially confounding age-related changes in expanded clonotypes. The long-lived group showed more naive CD4+ T cells, fewer expanded clones and increased TCR diversity than the aged group, suggesting age selection. Bulk unsorted PBMC profiling prevented conclusive comparison of naive and antigen-experienced compartments. Estimates of total diversity based on one million sequenced T cells were regarded as lower bounds and as underestimates. As age increased, observed TCR beta diversity per million T cells dropped in a roughly linear way, and a significant reduction was already evident by age about 36. There was a strong correlation between observed TCR beta diversity and the percentage of naive T cells measured by flow cytometry.

The donors were 40 or so Caucasian individuals from Russia, aged roughly 6 to 100 years, who were systemically healthy. Ten milliliters of peripheral blood were drawn from each donor into EDTA-treated Vacutainer tubes. Ficoll-Paque density-gradient centrifugation was used to isolate PBMCs, with at least 7 million obtained per sample. Trizol reagent was used to extract total RNA from the PBMCs, yielding at least 5.5 micrograms per sample. Naive CD45RAhigh/CD27high T cell percentages were measured by flow cytometry on a PBMC aliquot from every donor. Receptor amplification or capture employed 5' RACE. The reads were generated on an Illumina HiSeq 2500. A second PCR of about 6 to 11 cycles was performed with a sample-barcoded 5' primer and a J-beta primer mix. A template-switch 5' adaptor carrying 12 random nucleotides introduced a unique molecular identifier onto each TCR beta cDNA molecule. Each sample yielded at least 3 million CDR3-containing paired-end reads. All of the RNA was converted into first-strand cDNA using the Mint cDNA synthesis kit, with a TRBC-specific oligonucleotide serving as the primer. After uracil-DNA glycosylase treatment, a first 18-cycle PCR used universal primers M1SS and BC2_uni_R on all cDNA. The study's own analysis went as follows. Normalization of each sample was performed by random selection of 1 million high-quality reads, each carrying a distinct molecular identifier. Reads sharing molecular identifiers were discarded rather than binned into consensus sequences. MiTCR, run with a Q25 quality threshold and the strictest error-elimination algorithm, handled CDR3 identification, clonotype clustering and error correction. A nonparametric unseen species model with Euler transformation was used to estimate a lower bound on total TCR beta diversity. The public reads were quality trimmed at Q25 with fastp and then assembled into clones with MiXCR by TCRdb, keeping productive beta chains. Rows are combined by CDR3 protein, so each entry shows the most common genes and DNA. These V and J calls are TCRdb output, not the study's own analysis. Here the sample has some 900,000 distinct CDR3 sequences; around 49% occur a single time. Of the sample, 10% to 15% is held by the ten largest clones.

Notes on this clonotype: Its specific antigen is unknown. Within one base of it there is no much larger clone, and no base qualities were kept.

CDR1 MGHRA and CDR2 YSYEKL are derived from the germline V gene. V and J are truncated by 3 bases and 1 base respectively, leaving an intervening sequence of 14 bases. Measured from the cysteine to the phenylalanine, the CDR3 is 16 residues long. The read is trimmed to its CDR3 DNA, 48 bases read in frame from base 1. Sequencing was performed on blood. The chain employs TRBV4-1 and TRBJ2-3; the D region may be TRBD1 or TRBD2, each matching 6 bases equally. The origin of this receptor is a man aged 30-40 years in good health. The sequence in DNA is TGCGCCAGCAGCCAGAGGGGGGCAGGCGGCACAGATACGCAGTATTTT. This is translated as CASSQRGAGGTDTQYF.